This TCR beta chain is from a study of cytomegalovirus exposure and HLA in healthy donors. Amplification used 60 Vbeta primers and 13 Jbeta primers. Sequenced by immunoSEQ multiplex PCR; TCRdb stores in-frame clones only, minus some. Of roughly 68,000 clones in the sample, 65% to 80% were seen once. The TCR sequence derives from a man aged 35-49 years in good health and CMV-seropositive. Sequenced material: PBMCs.

The CDR3 DNA reads TGTGCCAGCAGTTACTTCCACCACCGGGTCCTAGCCAAAAACATTCAGTACTTC. This codes for CASSYFHHRVLAKNIQYF. The genes are TRBV6-7 and TRBJ2-4; D not certain. TRBV6-7 belongs to the ORF category, with a function that is uncertain. The CDR3 covers 18 residues. Between the trimmed V and J ends, which lost 1 base and 0 bases, there was a span of 16 bases.